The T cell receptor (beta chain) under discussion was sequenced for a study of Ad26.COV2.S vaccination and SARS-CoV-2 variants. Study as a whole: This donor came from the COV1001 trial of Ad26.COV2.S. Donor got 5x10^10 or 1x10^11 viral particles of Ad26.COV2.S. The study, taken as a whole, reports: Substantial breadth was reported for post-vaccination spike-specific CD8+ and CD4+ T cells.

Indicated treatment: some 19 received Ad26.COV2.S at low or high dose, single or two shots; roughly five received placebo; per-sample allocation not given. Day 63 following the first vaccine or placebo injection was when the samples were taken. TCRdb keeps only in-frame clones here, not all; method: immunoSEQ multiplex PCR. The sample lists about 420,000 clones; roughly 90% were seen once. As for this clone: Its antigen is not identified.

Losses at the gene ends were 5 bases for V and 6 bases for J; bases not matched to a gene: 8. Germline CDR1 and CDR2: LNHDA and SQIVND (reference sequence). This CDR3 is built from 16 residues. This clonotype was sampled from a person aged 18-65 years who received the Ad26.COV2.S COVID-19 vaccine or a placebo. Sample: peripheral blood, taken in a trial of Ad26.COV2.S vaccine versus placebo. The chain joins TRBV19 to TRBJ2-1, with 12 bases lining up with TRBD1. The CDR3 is CASSLTGTGGLNEQFF. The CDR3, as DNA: TGTGCCAGTAGTCTGACCGGGACAGGGGGCCTCAATGAGCAGTTCTTC. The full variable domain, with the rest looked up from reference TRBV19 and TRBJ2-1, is DGGITQSPKYLFRKEGQNVTLSCEQNLNHDAMYWYRQDPGQGLRLIYYSQIVNDFQKGDIAEGYSVSREKKESFPLTVTSAQKNPTAFYLCASSLTGTGGLNEQFFGPGTRLTVL.